These 15 T cell receptor beta chains came from one sample sequenced in a study of cytomegalovirus exposure and HLA in healthy donors. It was with 60 Vbeta and 13 Jbeta primers that the PCR ran. The table came from immunoSEQ multiplex PCR; TCRdb's copy has only in-frame clones and leaves some out. The sample consists of approximately 79,000 clones, around 74% of them appearing once. The sequencing sample was made of PBMCs. The receptors come from a boy under 18 in good health and CMV-seronegative.

This chain links TRBV15 with TRBJ2-2; D might be TRBD1 (5 bases). From germline, CDR1 is LNHNV and CDR2 YYDKDF (reference sequence). The CDR3 length is 15 residues. Trimming took 0 bases from V and 4 from J, leaving 9 bases between them. This chain's CDR3 is CATSRDGQSTGELFF. The CDR3 nucleotides are TGTGCCACCAGCAGAGATGGACAATCCACCGGGGAGCTGTTTTTT.

The chain carries TRBV19 and TRBJ1-5; no clear D. Deletions cut 0 bases from V and 7 bases from J, with 13 bases between. The CDR3 covers 15 residues. Germline V CDR1 and CDR2: LNHDA, SQIVND (reference sequence). CDR3 coding DNA: TGTGCCAGTAGTATAGAATGGAGGACCTCGCAGCCCCAGCATTTT. Its translation is CASSIEWRTSQPQHF.

The rearrangement uses TRBV19 and TRBJ1-3; D is unresolved. Germline loops: CDR1 LNHDA, CDR2 SQIVND (reference sequence). V shed 5 bases and J shed 0 bases, with 8 bases lying between them. This CDR3 has 14 residues. CDR3 DNA sequence: TGTGCCAGTAGTCAACCTATCTCTGGAAACACCATATATTTT. This codes for CASSQPISGNTIYF.

The sample holds a few counts of this clone. The genes are TRBV5-6 and TRBJ1-5, with 7 bases that match TRBD1. Germline-derived CDR1 and CDR2 are SGHDT and YYEEEE. V trimming: 2 bases; J trimming: 7 bases; junction bases outside the gene matches: 6. This CDR3 spans 14 amino acids. The CDR3 DNA is TGTGCCAGCAGCTTCAGGGGGTCGGAACAGCCCCAGCATTTT. This sequence encodes CASSFRGSEQPQHF. The full variable domain, its missing parts supplied by reference TRBV5-6 and TRBJ1-5, is DAGVTQSPTHLIKTRGQQVTLRCSPKSGHDTVSWYQQALGQGPQFIFQYYEEEERQRGNFPDRFSGHQFPNYSSELNVNALLLGDSALYLCASSFRGSEQPQHFGDGTRLSIL.

The V call is TRBV27, the J call TRBJ2-7; D perhaps matches TRBD2 (6 bases). Germline loops: CDR1 MNHEY, CDR2 SMNVEV (reference sequence). CDR3 length: 14 amino acids. V lost 2 bases and J 2 bases, leaving 10 bases between the germline ends. The CDR3 loop is CASSLASAAYEQYF. For the CDR3, the DNA is TGTGCCAGCAGTTTAGCTAGCGCAGCCTACGAGCAGTACTTC.

The V and J genes are TRBV15 and TRBJ2-7; 7 bases line up with TRBD2. Germline V gives CDR1 LNHNV, CDR2 YYDKDF (reference sequence). V lost 0 bases, J lost 1 base, and 3 bases stayed unmatched. The length of the CDR3 is 15 residues. CDR3 nucleotides: TGTGCCACCAGCAGAGAGGCTAGCGGTTCCTACGAGCAGTACTTC. It codes for CATSREASGSYEQYF. Combining the CDR3 with reference TRBV15 and TRBJ2-7 gives the whole variable domain DAMVIQNPRYQVTQFGKPVTLSCSQTLNHNVMYWYQQKSSQAPKLLFHYYDKDFNNEADTPDNFQSRRPNTSFCFLDIRSPGLGDTAMYLCATSREASGSYEQYFGPGTRLTVT.

The chain joins TRBV4-2 to TRBJ1-2, with D unresolved. Per the germline V gene, CDR1 is LGHNA and CDR2 is YNFKEQ. The CDR3 runs 13 residues. Trimming took off 4 bases at V and 0 bases at J, with 6 bases between the two ends. The CDR3 loop reads CASSPSANYGYTF. CDR3 nucleotide sequence: TGTGCCAGCAGCCCTAGCGCTAACTATGGCTACACCTTC.

This chain uses TRBV2 with TRBJ1-2, with 7 bases that match TRBD1. V shed 6 bases and J 8 bases; nucleotides not matched to a gene: 9. This CDR3 spans 13 amino acids. The V gene's germline CDR1 is SNHLY and CDR2 FYNNEI. As DNA, the CDR3 is TGTGCCAGCAGGCGAGAGGGGGCTCAAGGCTACACCTTC. This gives the protein CASRREGAQGYTF.

This sequence joins TRBV6-5 and TRBJ1-2, with D perhaps matching TRBD1 (5 bases). CDR3 length: 13 residues. Trimming shortened V by 6 bases and J by 4 bases, and 12 bases separated the two germline ends. Germline values: CDR1 MNHEY, CDR2 SVGAGI. In DNA, the CDR3 is TGTGCCAGCAGGTTGACAGATGGCTATGGCTACACCTTC. Amino acids: CASRLTDGYGYTF.

This clone was observed once. Different DNA sequences within this sample yield the same CDR3. The V and J genes are TRBV10-2 and TRBJ1-2, with unresolved D. From germline, CDR1 is WSHSY and CDR2 SAAADI. The CDR3 totals 14 residues. The V gene lost 3 bases and the J gene lost 4 bases, with 12 bases spanning the gap. The CDR3 sequence: CASSDSIISYGYTF. In DNA form, the CDR3 reads TGCGCCAGCAGTGATTCGATCATCAGCTATGGCTACACCTTC.

The chain links TRBV28 to TRBJ2-7, with D perhaps matching TRBD1 (6 bases). The CDR3 loop spans 13 amino acids. Germline V gene sequence: CDR1 MDHEN, CDR2 SYDVKM. Between the trimmed V and J ends, which lost 6 bases and 4 bases, there was a span of 13 bases. Written as DNA, the CDR3 is TGTGCCAGCAGGGGCACAGGGTTGTACGAGCAGTACTTC. Translated: CASRGTGLYEQYF.

The chain combines TRBV7-3 with TRBJ1-5; D unclear. This CDR3 has 13 residues. V was shortened by 0 bases and J by 6 bases, with 6 bases between the two germline ends. Germline CDR1 reads SGHTA; CDR2 reads FQGTGA. The CDR3 region is CASSLTSGQPQHF. DNA of the CDR3: TGTGCCAGCAGCTTAACCTCCGGTCAGCCCCAGCATTTT.

The V and J genes are TRBV29-1 and TRBJ1-1, with 11 positions matching TRBD1. CDR3 length: 14 amino acids. V shed 0 bases, J shed 7 bases, and the junction held 4 bases outside the gene matches. Germline V gives CDR1 SQVTM, CDR2 ANQGSEA. The CDR3 loop reads CSVEDRGQGGEAFF. For the CDR3, the DNA is TGCAGCGTTGAAGATAGGGGACAGGGGGGTGAAGCTTTCTTT.

In nucleotides, the CDR3 is TGCGCCAGCAGCCAAGGAGCCGAGATGAACACTGAAGCTTTCTTT. Translation gives CASSQGAEMNTEAFF. The rearrangement links TRBV4-3 to TRBJ1-1; no clear D gene. Germline V lookup: CDR1 LGHNA, CDR2 YSLEER. This CDR3 comprises 15 residues. V was cut by 1 base and J by 0 bases, with 9 bases left in between.

The chain combines TRBV6-1 with TRBJ2-1, with D unresolved. This CDR3 has 14 amino acids. The V end lost 3 bases, the J end lost 2 bases, and 8 bases lay between the germline ends. Germline assignment: CDR1 MNHNS and CDR2 SASEGT. The CDR3 DNA sequence: TGTGCCAGCAGTGAGTACCAGACCTACAATGAGCAGTTCTTC. Protein sequence: CASSEYQTYNEQFF.